The 30 T cell receptor beta chains below all came from one sample that was sequenced in a study of T cells in lung cancer brain metastases. The protocol was immunoSEQ multiplex PCR, while the TCRdb copy is restricted to in-frame clones and leaves out a portion. The sample yields 4,500 to 5,000 clones, 80% to 90% seen once. Sequencing was done on a sample of tumor tissue from the primary lung tumor. Every receptor here comes from a man in his fifties with non-small cell lung cancer.

The chain couples TRBV6-1 to TRBJ1-2; D is perhaps TRBD1 (6 bases). CDR3 length: 16 amino acids. Deletions cut 3 bases from V and 10 bases from J, with 24 bases between. Germline assignment: CDR1 MNHNS and CDR2 SASEGT. CDR3 coding DNA: TGTGCCAGCAGTGAGATTAAGGGAACAGGGTGGAAAGACTACACCTTC. Translated: CASSEIKGTGWKDYTF.

This chain uses TRBV19 with TRBJ1-2, with D perhaps TRBD1 (6 bases). V gave up 5 bases and J gave up 6 bases, with 16 bases separating them. The germline V gene has CDR1 LNHDA and CDR2 SQIVND (reference sequence). CDR3 length equals 14 residues. CDR3 nucleotide sequence: TGTGCCAGTAGTCCCCGGGGGGCGTGGAATGGCTACACCTTC. Its protein product is CASSPRGAWNGYTF.

The chain joins TRBV19 to TRBJ2-6, with TRBD1 as a possible D gene (5 bases). The germline V gene has CDR1 LNHDA and CDR2 SQIVND (reference sequence). There are 15 residues in the CDR3. V lost 7 bases, J lost 4 bases, and 14 bases lay in between. CDR3 nucleotides: TGTGCCAGTACATTAGGGGCTCTGGGGGCCAACGTCCTGACTTTC. Residues: CASTLGALGANVLTF.

The chain is built from TRBV6-6 and TRBJ2-1; 9 positions agree with TRBD2. The junction had 4 bases not matched to a gene; V was cut back by 8 bases and J by 5 bases. The V gene's germline CDR1 is MNHNY and CDR2 SVGAGI (reference sequence). The CDR3 length is 13 residues. The CDR3 spells CASASGVDNEQFF. The DNA for the CDR3 is TGTGCCAGCGCTAGCGGGGTGGACAATGAGCAGTTCTTC.

V is TRBV6-1 and J is TRBJ2-2; D remains ambiguous. This CDR3 is built from 13 residues. The germline gives CDR1 MNHNS, CDR2 SASEGT. V gave up 2 bases and J gave up 7 bases, with 8 bases separating them. The CDR3 is CASSEIAGGELFF. The CDR3 nucleotides read TGTGCCAGCAGTGAAATTGCAGGCGGGGAGCTGTTTTTT.

V is TRBV6-9 and J is TRBJ2-7, with TRBD1 matching over 8 bases. The CDR3 extends over 16 amino acids. The ends lost 7 bases at V and 5 bases at J; junction bases unmatched: 16. Per germline, CDR1 MNHGY and CDR2 SVAAGI. CDR3 in amino acids: CASNLRRDRLAHEQYF. In DNA form, the CDR3 reads TGTGCCAGCAACCTAAGAAGGGACAGGTTGGCCCACGAGCAGTACTTC.

The genes are TRBV15 and TRBJ1-1, with D possibly matching TRBD1 (6 bases). Per the germline V gene, CDR1 is LNHNV and CDR2 is YYDKDF (reference sequence). The CDR3 covers 14 residues. V lost 0 bases, J lost 6 bases, and 11 bases lay in between. This chain's CDR3 is CATSRDRGVPEAFF. CDR3 DNA sequence: TGTGCCACCAGCAGAGACAGGGGAGTTCCTGAAGCTTTCTTT.

This clone was found once. CDR3 amino acids: CASSLEGLNTEAFF. The CDR3 bases are TGTGCCAGCAGCTTAGAAGGATTGAACACTGAAGCTTTCTTT. V gene TRBV7-9 combines with J gene TRBJ1-1; D remains ambiguous. There are 14 residues in the CDR3. Germline V CDR1 and CDR2: SEHNR, FQNEAQ (reference sequence). Trimming took 1 base from V and 0 from J, leaving 6 bases between them.

The chain is built from TRBV7-8 and TRBJ2-7, with 7 positions matching TRBD2. The germline CDR1 and CDR2 sequences are SGHVS and FQNEAQ. This CDR3 spans 15 amino acids. The ends lost 1 base at V and 3 bases at J; junction bases unmatched: 6. CDR3 DNA sequence: TGTGCCAGCAGCTTAGGGTCCGCGGGGGTCTACGAGCAGTACTTC. Translated: CASSLGSAGVYEQYF.

This clone is a singleton in its sample. The chain combines TRBV7-2 with TRBJ1-4; TRBD1 matches at 7 bases. The trim removed 4 bases at V and 7 bases at J, leaving 15 bases unmatched. The CDR3 is made up of 17 amino acids. CDR1 SGHTA and CDR2 FQGNSA come from the germline V gene. The CDR3 region is CASSSSRTQGIGEKLFF. In DNA, the CDR3 is TGTGCCAGCAGCTCATCGCGGACACAGGGGATTGGTGAAAAACTGTTTTTT. Combining the CDR3 with reference TRBV7-2 and TRBJ1-4 gives the whole variable domain GAGVSQSPSNKVTEKGKDVELRCDPISGHTALYWYRQSLGQGLEFLIYFQGNSAPDKSGLPSDRFSAERTGGSVSTLTIQRTQQEDSAVYLCASSSSRTQGIGEKLFFGSGTQLSVL.

The chain couples TRBV6-5 to TRBJ1-1; 10 bases fit TRBD1. The CDR3 has 13 amino acids. Looked up from germline, CDR1 is MNHEY and CDR2 is SVGAGI. J gave up 11 bases and V 4 bases, and 7 bases lay outside the gene matches. CDR3 in amino acids: CASSSTLGQGAFF. CDR3 DNA sequence: TGTGCCAGCAGTTCAACCTTGGGACAGGGGGCTTTCTTT.

The J gene is TRBJ2-7, the V gene TRBV4-1, with 7 bases aligning to TRBD2. This CDR3 has 16 residues. From germline, CDR1 is MGHRA and CDR2 YSYEKL. V was clipped by 0 bases and J by 2 bases; unmatched bases: 7. The CDR3 DNA sequence: TGCGCCAGCAGCCAAGATCACCCGGGAGGCACCTACGAGCAGTACTTC. Protein sequence: CASSQDHPGGTYEQYF.

A remark on this clone: Other nucleotide sequences from this sample produce the same CDR3. The chain is built from TRBV7-9 and TRBJ2-3; 8 bases are shared with TRBD2. Per the germline V gene, CDR1 is SEHNR and CDR2 is FQNEAQ (reference sequence). The V gene end was trimmed by 5 bases and the J gene end by 2 bases; junction bases not matched to a gene: 3. The CDR3 sequence is 14 residues long. In nucleotides, the CDR3 is TGTGCCAGCAGCACTAGCGGAAACACAGATACGCAGTATTTT. Its protein is CASSTSGNTDTQYF. Filled out from reference TRBV7-9 and TRBJ2-3, the complete variable domain reads DTGVSQNPRHKITKRGQNVTFRCDPISEHNRLYWYRQTLGQGPEFLTYFQNEAQLEKSRLLSDRFSAERPKGSFSTLEIQRTEQGDSAMYLCASSTSGNTDTQYFGPGTRLTVL.

This chain connects TRBV11-2 to TRBJ2-7; D not certain. The CDR3 is made up of 13 amino acids. Germline V gene data show CDR1 as SGHAT and CDR2 as FQNNGV. V was cut by 1 base and J by 5 bases, with 9 bases left in between. CDR3 in amino acids: CASSLGASNEQYF. The CDR3 coding sequence is TGTGCCAGCAGCTTAGGGGCTAGTAACGAGCAGTACTTC.

The rearrangement uses TRBV27 and TRBJ2-7, with 11 bases aligning to TRBD1. Germline CDR1 MNHEY, CDR2 SMNVEV (reference sequence). The CDR3 sequence is 15 residues long. Germline trimming cut 2 bases from V and 6 bases from J; bases unmatched to any gene: 6. The CDR3 sequence is CASSLLGQGATEQYF. As DNA, the CDR3 is TGTGCCAGCAGTTTACTCGGACAGGGGGCAACCGAGCAGTACTTC.

The chain employs TRBV5-6 and TRBJ2-7, with D tentatively TRBD2 (5 bases). V lost 7 bases and J 1 base, leaving 30 bases between the germline ends. CDR3 length: 19 residues. Germline CDR1 is SGHDT and CDR2 is YYEEEE. The CDR3 reads CASEPNVQRASGSSYEQYF. CDR3 nucleotide sequence: TGTGCCAGCGAACCCAACGTCCAGAGGGCCTCGGGATCGTCCTACGAGCAGTACTTC.

This clone appeared once. V and J are TRBV23-1 and TRBJ2-2; D not certain. TRBV23-1 is placed among ORFs of uncertain function. The CDR3 has 9 residues. With 8 bases removed from V and 11 bases from J, the gap between germline ends came to 6 bases. CDR3 amino acids: CASLTELFF. The CDR3 DNA is TGCGCCAGCCTCACCGAGCTGTTTTTT.

Remarks on this clone: The sample carries other DNA sequences with the same CDR3. The chain has TRBV7-9 and TRBJ2-7; D is undetermined. Deletions cut 4 bases from V and 3 bases from J, with 4 bases between. From germline, CDR1 is SEHNR and CDR2 FQNEAQ (reference sequence). CDR3 length equals 11 residues. In DNA form, the CDR3 reads TGTGCCAGCAGCTCTTACTACGAGCAGTACTTC. Encoded protein: CASSSYYEQYF.

The J gene is TRBJ1-6, the V gene TRBV6-5, with D tentatively TRBD1 (5 bases). Deletions cut 6 bases from V and 16 bases from J, with 13 bases between. Germline V gives CDR1 MNHEY, CDR2 SVGAGI. This CDR3 spans 11 amino acids. CDR3 sequence reads: CASSNLGPLHF. The CDR3 DNA reads TGTGCCAGCAGCAACCTGGGGCCTCTCCACTTT.

The V and J genes are TRBV5-4 and TRBJ2-5; TRBD1 might be the D (6 bases). Germline CDR1 is SGHNT and CDR2 is YYREEE (reference sequence). Trimming took off 0 bases at V and 0 bases at J, with 9 bases between the two ends. The CDR3 is 15 residues long. CDR3 residues: CASSLDRVYQETQYF. The DNA for the CDR3 is TGTGCCAGCAGCTTGGACAGGGTGTACCAAGAGACCCAGTACTTC.

Worth noting for this clone: The sample holds other DNA sequences that translate to the same CDR3. The chain is built from TRBV14 and TRBJ1-6; no firm D call. The CDR3 length is 12 residues. V dropped 4 bases and J dropped 5 bases, with 3 bases sitting between them. Per germline, CDR1 SGHDN and CDR2 FVKESK. CDR3 nucleotide sequence: TGTGCCAGCAGCCTGCATAATTCACCCCTCCACTTT. Encoded protein: CASSLHNSPLHF.

This chain uses TRBV9 with TRBJ2-3; D is undetermined. There are 13 residues in the CDR3. The germline V gene has CDR1 SGDLS and CDR2 YYNGEE. Trimming took 5 bases from V and 2 from J, leaving 9 bases between them. DNA of the CDR3: TGTGCCAGCAGTTTGCGGTTCACAGATACGCAGTATTTT. Amino acids: CASSLRFTDTQYF.

The gene calls are TRBV6-1 and TRBJ2-3; D possibly corresponds to TRBD1 (6 bases). The germline V gene has CDR1 MNHNS and CDR2 SASEGT. The CDR3 totals 15 residues. Deletions cut 3 bases from V and 0 bases from J, with 10 bases between. The CDR3 spells CASSEWQGSTDTQYF. The CDR3 nucleotides read TGTGCCAGCAGTGAGTGGCAGGGGAGCACAGATACGCAGTATTTT.

The chain uses TRBV5-1 and TRBJ2-7; perhaps D is TRBD1 or TRBD2 (5 bases each). Trimming cost V 4 bases and J 0 bases, with 17 bases left between them. Germline V lookup: CDR1 SGHRS, CDR2 YFSETQ. The CDR3 has 16 amino acids. The CDR3, as DNA: TGCGCCAGCAGCGGGGGAGAGACAGATAACTCCTACGAGCAGTACTTC. This codes for CASSGGETDNSYEQYF.

The rearrangement uses TRBV4-2 and TRBJ2-7; TRBD1 might be the D (6 bases). The CDR3 is made up of 16 amino acids. Looked up from germline, CDR1 is LGHNA and CDR2 is YNFKEQ. V was pared by 0 bases and J by 0 bases, with 12 bases between. In DNA form, the CDR3 reads TGTGCCAGCAGCCAAGAGTCCCCAGGGGCCTCCTACGAGCAGTACTTC. It translates to CASSQESPGASYEQYF.

J is TRBJ1-4 and V is TRBV30; D not resolved. Germline V gene lookup returns CDR1 GTSNPN and CDR2 SVGIG (reference sequence). Between the trimmed V and J ends, which lost 5 bases and 3 bases, there was a span of 16 bases. This CDR3 contains 15 residues. CDR3 DNA sequence: TGTGCCTGGGAAGGTGGACGTAACGCTAATGAAAAACTGTTTTTT. Encoded protein: CAWEGGRNANEKLFF.

The chain employs TRBV29-1 and TRBJ1-1; D ambiguous. Germline V gives CDR1 SQVTM, CDR2 ANQGSEA. This CDR3 is built from 13 residues. V was clipped by 0 bases and J by 4 bases, with 9 bases between them. The CDR3 sequence: CSVEEEGFTEAFF. The CDR3, as DNA: TGCAGCGTTGAAGAAGAGGGATTCACTGAAGCTTTCTTT.

J is TRBJ1-1 and V is TRBV5-1, with 7 bases that match TRBD1. Germline CDR1 reads SGHRS; CDR2 reads YFSETQ. The CDR3 covers 18 residues. With V trimmed by 4 bases and J by 0 bases, 15 bases remained unmatched. The CDR3 region is CASSTDWTGSNLNTEAFF. The CDR3 DNA reads TGCGCCAGCAGCACCGATTGGACAGGTTCTAATTTGAACACTGAAGCTTTCTTT. The variable domain in full, completed from reference TRBV5-1 and TRBJ1-1, reads KAGVTQTPRYLIKTRGQQVTLSCSPISGHRSVSWYQQTPGQGLQFLFEYFSETQRNKGNFPGRFSGRQFSNSRSEMNVSTLELGDSALYLCASSTDWTGSNLNTEAFFGQGTRLTVV.

J is TRBJ2-7 and V is TRBV2; TRBD2 is a possible D gene (5 bases). V was cut by 8 bases and J by 2 bases, with 10 bases left in between. Germline V gives CDR1 SNHLY, CDR2 FYNNEI. This CDR3 comprises 12 residues. The CDR3 spells CASERVPYEQYF. The CDR3 coding sequence is TGTGCCAGCGAGAGGGTGCCCTACGAGCAGTACTTC.

V gene TRBV5-5 combines with J gene TRBJ1-5; D gene unclear. Germline V gene lookup returns CDR1 SGHKS and CDR2 YYEKEE (reference sequence). The CDR3 covers 14 residues. The ends were cut back, 0 bases at V and 3 bases at J, with 7 bases in the middle. The CDR3 bases are TGTGCCAGCAGCTTGGCCAGTCACAATCAGCCCCAGCATTTT. Protein sequence: CASSLASHNQPQHF.